The sequence of this TCR beta chain was determined in a study of blood T cell repertoires in COVID-19 (dated by TCRdb to the early 2020s). With respect to the entire study: Collaborator samples came from the United States, Italy and Spain and covered acute and convalescent phases of COVID-19. The samples were drawn from the first 160 participants of the ongoing ImmuneRACE study and from over a thousand subjects provided by 6 global collaborators. The material from the prospective study consisted of cDNA or gDNA derived from T cells, B-cell-depleted T cells, or PBMCs. Deeply sampled blood TCRbeta repertoires from subjects exposed to, actively infected with, or recovered from COVID-19 were included in the dataset. Sample metadata almost always included a de-identified subject ID, COVID-19 status, age in years and sex. Where HLA class I and class II types were available, the types were taken from metadata supplied by the sample provider, not from assay-based typing. The repertoires were made available in a free public database intended to serve as a resource for research on the immune response to SARS-CoV-2.

TCRbeta CDR3 regions were amplified from genomic DNA by means of the immunoSEQ Assay, a bias-controlled multiplex PCR. The authors' pipeline ran thus. Nucleated cell counts per sample were estimated from amplification of reference gene primers within the assay. To quantify the absolute abundance of each unique TCRbeta CDR3 rearrangement, sequence reads were collapsed and filtered. Productive Simpson clonality was computed per sample as the square root of Simpson's diversity index over productive rearrangements. TCRdb mirrors the immuneACCESS table, restricted to in-frame sequences. Some clones are absent from its copies; in checked studies, under half trace to an unresolved V gene, and the reason for the others is unknown. That table gives V, J and clone size, and the DNA gave D and trimming. The sample yields about 100,000 clones; more than 75% were counted once. Of the sample, 7.4% is held by the ten largest clones.

As for this clone: It has no known antigen specificity. Per-base qualities were not stored, and no clone one base away is much larger.

Per the germline V gene, SNHLY is the CDR1 and FYNNEI is the CDR2. Deletion took 6 bases off V and 4 bases off J, with a span of 15 bases between the germline ends. The CDR3 runs 14 amino acids, cysteine and phenylalanine included. The only DNA kept is the CDR3, 42 bases in frame from the first base. The study at large found these results: Clinical and demographic metadata were provided uncurated, with the amount varying by source and participant.

Whole blood was collected in K2EDTA tubes by collaborating institutions according to the institutions' own protocols. For TCRbeta analysis, collaborators shipped samples as frozen whole blood, isolated PBMCs, or DNA extracted from either of those sample types. This TCR was sampled from a man aged 25 to 45 in a cohort sampled during active COVID-19. The specimen sequenced was peripheral blood. This sequence uses TRBV2 and TRBJ1-1; the D segment cannot be called with confidence. The CDR3 region has the sequence CASSRRRGSTEAFF. The nucleotide sequence is TGTGCCAGCAGCCGCCGCCGTGGGAGCACTGAAGCTTTCTTT.